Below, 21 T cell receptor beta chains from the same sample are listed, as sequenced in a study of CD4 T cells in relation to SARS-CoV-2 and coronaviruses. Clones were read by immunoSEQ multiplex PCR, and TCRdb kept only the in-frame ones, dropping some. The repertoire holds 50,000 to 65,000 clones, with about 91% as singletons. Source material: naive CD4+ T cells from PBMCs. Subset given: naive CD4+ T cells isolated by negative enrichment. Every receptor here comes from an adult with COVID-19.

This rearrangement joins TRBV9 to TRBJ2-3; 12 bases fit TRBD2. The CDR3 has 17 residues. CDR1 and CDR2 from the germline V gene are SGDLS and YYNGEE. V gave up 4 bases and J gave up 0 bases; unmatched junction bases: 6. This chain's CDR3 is CASSLGLAGPSTDTQYF. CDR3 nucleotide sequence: TGTGCCAGCAGCCTCGGACTAGCGGGGCCTAGCACAGATACGCAGTATTTT.

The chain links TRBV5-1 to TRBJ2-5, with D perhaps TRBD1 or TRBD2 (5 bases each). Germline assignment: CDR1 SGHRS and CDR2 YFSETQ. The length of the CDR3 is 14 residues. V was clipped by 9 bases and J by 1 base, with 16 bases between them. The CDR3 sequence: CATTGPGPQETQYF. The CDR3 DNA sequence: TGCGCCACCACGGGGCCGGGTCCCCAAGAGACCCAGTACTTC.

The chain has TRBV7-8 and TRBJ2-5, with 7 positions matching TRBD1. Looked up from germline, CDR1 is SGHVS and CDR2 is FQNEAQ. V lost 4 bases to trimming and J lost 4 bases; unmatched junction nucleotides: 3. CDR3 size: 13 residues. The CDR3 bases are TGTGCCAGCAGCTCAGACAGGGTAGAGACCCAGTACTTC. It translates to CASSSDRVETQYF.

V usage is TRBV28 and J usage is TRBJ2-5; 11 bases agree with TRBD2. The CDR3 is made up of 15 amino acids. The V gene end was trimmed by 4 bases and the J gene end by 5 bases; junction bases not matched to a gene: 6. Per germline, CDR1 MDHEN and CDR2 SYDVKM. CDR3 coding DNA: TGTGCCAGCAGTTCCCTAGCGGGAGGCGCTGAGACCCAGTACTTC. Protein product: CASSSLAGGAETQYF.

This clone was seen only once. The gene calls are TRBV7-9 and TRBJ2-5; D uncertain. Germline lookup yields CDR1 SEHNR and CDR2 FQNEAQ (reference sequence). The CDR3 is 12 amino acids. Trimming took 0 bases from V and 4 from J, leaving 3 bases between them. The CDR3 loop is CASSLAGETQYF. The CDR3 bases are TGTGCCAGCAGCTTAGCTGGAGAGACCCAGTACTTC.

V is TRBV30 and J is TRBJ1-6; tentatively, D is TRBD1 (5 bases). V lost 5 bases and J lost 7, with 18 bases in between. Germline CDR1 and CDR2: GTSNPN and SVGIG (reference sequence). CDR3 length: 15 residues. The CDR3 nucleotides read TGTGCCTGGGATCGCCCCGGGACGGAGAATTCACCCCTCCACTTT. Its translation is CAWDRPGTENSPLHF.

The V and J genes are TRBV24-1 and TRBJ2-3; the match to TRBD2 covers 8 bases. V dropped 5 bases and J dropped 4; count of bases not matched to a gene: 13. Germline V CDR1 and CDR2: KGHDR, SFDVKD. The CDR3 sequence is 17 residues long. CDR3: CATSGGSGRVGADTQYF. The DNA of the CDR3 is TGTGCCACCAGTGGTGGAAGCGGGAGAGTTGGTGCAGATACGCAGTATTTT.

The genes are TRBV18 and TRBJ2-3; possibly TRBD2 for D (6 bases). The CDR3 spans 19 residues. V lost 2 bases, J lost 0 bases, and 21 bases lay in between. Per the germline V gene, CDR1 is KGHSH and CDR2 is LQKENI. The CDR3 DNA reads TGTGCCAGCTCACCATCCAGGGAGGTAGCGGAGTTTAGCACAGATACGCAGTATTTT. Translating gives CASSPSREVAEFSTDTQYF.

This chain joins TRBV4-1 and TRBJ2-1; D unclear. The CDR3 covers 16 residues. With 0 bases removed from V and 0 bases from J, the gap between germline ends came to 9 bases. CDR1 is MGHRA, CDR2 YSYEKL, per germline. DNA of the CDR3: TGCGCCAGCAGCCAAGATCTGTTGAGCTCCTACAATGAGCAGTTCTTC. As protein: CASSQDLLSSYNEQFF.

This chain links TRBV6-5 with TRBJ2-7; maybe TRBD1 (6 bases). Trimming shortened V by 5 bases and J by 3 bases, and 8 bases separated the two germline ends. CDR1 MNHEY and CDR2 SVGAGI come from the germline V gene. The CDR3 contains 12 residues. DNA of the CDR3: TGTGCCAGCAGTCGGGACAACTACGAGCAGTACTTC. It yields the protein CASSRDNYEQYF.

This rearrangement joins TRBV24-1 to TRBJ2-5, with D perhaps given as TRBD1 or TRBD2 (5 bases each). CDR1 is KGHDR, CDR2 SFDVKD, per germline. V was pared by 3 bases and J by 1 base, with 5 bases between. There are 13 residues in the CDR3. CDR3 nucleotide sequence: TGTGCCACCAGTGATGGGGGCCAAGAGACCCAGTACTTC. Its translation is CATSDGGQETQYF.

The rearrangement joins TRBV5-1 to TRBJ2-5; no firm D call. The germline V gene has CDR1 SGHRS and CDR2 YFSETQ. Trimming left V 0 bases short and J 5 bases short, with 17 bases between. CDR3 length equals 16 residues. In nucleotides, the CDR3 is TGCGCCAGCAGCTTGGACGGCCAACCCAGGCGGGAGACCCAGTACTTC. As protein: CASSLDGQPRRETQYF.

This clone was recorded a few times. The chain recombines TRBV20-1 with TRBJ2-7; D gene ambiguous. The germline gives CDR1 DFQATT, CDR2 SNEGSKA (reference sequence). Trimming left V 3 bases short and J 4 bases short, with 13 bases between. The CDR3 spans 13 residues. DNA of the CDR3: TGCAGTGCTAGTTCGGGCTCCGCTTACGAGCAGTACTTC. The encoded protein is CSASSGSAYEQYF.

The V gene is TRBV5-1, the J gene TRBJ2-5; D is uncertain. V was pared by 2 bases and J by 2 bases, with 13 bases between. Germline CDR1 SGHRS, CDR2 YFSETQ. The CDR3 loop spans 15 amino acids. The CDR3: CASSFGSPSQETQYF. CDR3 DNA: TGCGCCAGCAGCTTCGGGTCCCCGTCGCAAGAGACCCAGTACTTC. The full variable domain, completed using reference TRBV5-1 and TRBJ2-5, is KAGVTQTPRYLIKTRGQQVTLSCSPISGHRSVSWYQQTPGQGLQFLFEYFSETQRNKGNFPGRFSGRQFSNSRSEMNVSTLELGDSALYLCASSFGSPSQETQYFGPGTRLLVL.

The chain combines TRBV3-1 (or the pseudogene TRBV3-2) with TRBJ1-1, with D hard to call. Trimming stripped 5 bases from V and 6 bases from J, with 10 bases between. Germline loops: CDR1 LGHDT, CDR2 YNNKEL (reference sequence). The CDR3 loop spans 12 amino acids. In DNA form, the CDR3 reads TGTGCCAGCAGCTCCACTGGGGCTGAAGCTTTCTTT. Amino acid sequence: CASSSTGAEAFF.

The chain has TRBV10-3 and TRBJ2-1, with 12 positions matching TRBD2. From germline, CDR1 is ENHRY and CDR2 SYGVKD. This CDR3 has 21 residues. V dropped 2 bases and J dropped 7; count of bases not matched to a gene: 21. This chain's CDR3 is CAISEPFGTGLAGTSGNEQFF. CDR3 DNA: TGTGCCATCAGTGAGCCCTTTGGGACAGGATTGGCCGGGACTAGCGGGAATGAGCAGTTCTTC.

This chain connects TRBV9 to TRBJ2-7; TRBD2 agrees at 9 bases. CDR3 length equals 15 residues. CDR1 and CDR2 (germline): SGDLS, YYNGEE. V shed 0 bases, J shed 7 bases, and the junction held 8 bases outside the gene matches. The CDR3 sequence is CASSVGGGAQGEQYF. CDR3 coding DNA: TGTGCCAGCAGCGTAGGCGGGGGGGCCCAGGGGGAGCAGTACTTC. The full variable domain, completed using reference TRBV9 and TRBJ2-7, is DSGVTQTPKHLITATGQRVTLRCSPRSGDLSVYWYQQSLDQGLQFLIQYYNGEERAKGNILERFSAQQFPDLHSELNLSSLELGDSALYFCASSVGGGAQGEQYFGPGTRLTVT.

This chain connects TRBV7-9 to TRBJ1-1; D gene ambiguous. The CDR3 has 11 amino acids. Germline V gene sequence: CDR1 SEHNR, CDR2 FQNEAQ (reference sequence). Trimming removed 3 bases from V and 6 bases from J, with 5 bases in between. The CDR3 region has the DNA TGTGCCAGCAGCTTCGGTCCTGAAGCTTTCTTT. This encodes CASSFGPEAFF.

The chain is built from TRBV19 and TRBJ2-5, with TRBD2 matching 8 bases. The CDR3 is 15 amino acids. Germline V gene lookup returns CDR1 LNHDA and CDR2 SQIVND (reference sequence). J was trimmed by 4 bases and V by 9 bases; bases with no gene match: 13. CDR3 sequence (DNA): TGTGCCAGCGCGGACTTAGCGGGAAGTGGAGAGACCCAGTACTTC. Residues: CASADLAGSGETQYF.

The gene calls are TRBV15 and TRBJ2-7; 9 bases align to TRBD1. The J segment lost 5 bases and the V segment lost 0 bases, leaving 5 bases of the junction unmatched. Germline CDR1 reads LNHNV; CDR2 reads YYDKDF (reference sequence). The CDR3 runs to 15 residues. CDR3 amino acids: CATSRDRTGADEQYF. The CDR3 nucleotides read TGTGCCACCAGCAGAGACCGGACAGGGGCAGACGAGCAGTACTTC.

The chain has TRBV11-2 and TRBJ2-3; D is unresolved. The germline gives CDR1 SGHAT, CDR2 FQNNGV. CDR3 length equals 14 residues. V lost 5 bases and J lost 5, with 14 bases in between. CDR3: CASSPNPDGDTQYF. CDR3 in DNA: TGTGCCAGCAGCCCGAATCCCGACGGAGATACGCAGTATTTT.